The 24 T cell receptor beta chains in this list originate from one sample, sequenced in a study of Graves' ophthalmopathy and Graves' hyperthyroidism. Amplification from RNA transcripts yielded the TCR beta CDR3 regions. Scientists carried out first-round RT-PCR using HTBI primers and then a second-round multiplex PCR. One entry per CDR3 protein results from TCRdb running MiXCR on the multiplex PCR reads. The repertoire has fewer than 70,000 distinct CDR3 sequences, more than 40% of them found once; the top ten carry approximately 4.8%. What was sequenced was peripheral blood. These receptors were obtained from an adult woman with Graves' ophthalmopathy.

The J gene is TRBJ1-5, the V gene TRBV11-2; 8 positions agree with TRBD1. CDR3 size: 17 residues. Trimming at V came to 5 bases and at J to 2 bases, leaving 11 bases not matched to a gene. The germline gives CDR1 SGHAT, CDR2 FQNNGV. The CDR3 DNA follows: TGTGCCAGCAGCCCCCGGACAGGGATGTATGGCAATCAGCCCCAGCATTTT. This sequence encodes CASSPRTGMYGNQPQHF.

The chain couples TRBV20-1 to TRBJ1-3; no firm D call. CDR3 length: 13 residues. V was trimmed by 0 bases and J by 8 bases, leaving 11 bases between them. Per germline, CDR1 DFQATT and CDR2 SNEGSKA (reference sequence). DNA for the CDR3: TGCAGTGCTAGAGAATACGGTGAACACACCATATATTTT. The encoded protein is CSAREYGEHTIYF.

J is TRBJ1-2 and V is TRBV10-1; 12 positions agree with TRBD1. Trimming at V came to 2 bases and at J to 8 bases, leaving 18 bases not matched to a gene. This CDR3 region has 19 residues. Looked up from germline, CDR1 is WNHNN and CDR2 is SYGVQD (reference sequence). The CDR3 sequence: CASSETPLEGTGGPNGYTF. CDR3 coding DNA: TGCGCCAGCAGTGAGACACCCCTTGAGGGGACAGGGGGCCCTAACGGCTACACCTTC.

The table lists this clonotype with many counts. The CDR3 DNA reads TGTGCCACCAGCAGACCCATGGGGACATACATTTTCAATGAGCAGTTCTTC. It specifies CATSRPMGTYIFNEQFF. The chain is built from TRBV15 and TRBJ2-1; possible D gene TRBD1, 6 bases. Germline V gene sequence: CDR1 LNHNV, CDR2 YYDKDF (reference sequence). This CDR3 is built from 17 residues. Trimming cost V 2 bases and J 6 bases, with 20 bases left between them. The full variable domain, with the rest looked up from reference TRBV15 and TRBJ2-1, is DAMVIQNPRYQVTQFGKPVTLSCSQTLNHNVMYWYQQKSSQAPKLLFHYYDKDFNNEADTPDNFQSRRPNTSFCFLDIRSPGLGDTAMYLCATSRPMGTYIFNEQFFGPGTRLTVL.

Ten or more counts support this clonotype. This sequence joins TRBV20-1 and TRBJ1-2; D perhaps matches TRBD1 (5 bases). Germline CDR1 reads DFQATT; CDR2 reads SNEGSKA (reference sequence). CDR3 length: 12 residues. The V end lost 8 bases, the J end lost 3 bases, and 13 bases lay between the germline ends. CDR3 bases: TGCAGTACCAATCCGACAGACTATGGCTACACCTTC. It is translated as CSTNPTDYGYTF.

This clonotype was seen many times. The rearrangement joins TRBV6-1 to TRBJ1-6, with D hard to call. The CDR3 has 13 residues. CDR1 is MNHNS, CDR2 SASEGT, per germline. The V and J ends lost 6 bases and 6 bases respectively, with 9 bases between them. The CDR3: CASSSTFNSPLHF. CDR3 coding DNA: TGTGCCAGCAGCAGTACTTTTAATTCACCCCTCCACTTT.

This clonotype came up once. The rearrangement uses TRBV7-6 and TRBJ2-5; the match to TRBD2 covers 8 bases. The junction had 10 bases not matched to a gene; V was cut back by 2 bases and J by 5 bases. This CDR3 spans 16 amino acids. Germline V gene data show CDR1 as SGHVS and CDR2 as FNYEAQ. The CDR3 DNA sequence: TGTGCCAGCAGCTTAAAAGTGCCGGGAGGGCGCGAGACCCAGTACTTC. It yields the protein CASSLKVPGGRETQYF.

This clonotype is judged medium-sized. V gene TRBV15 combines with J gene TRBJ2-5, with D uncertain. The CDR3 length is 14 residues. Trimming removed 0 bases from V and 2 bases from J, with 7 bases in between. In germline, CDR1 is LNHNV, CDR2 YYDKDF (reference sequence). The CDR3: CATSRDLVQETQYF. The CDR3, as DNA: TGTGCCACCAGCAGAGATCTTGTACAAGAGACCCAGTACTTC. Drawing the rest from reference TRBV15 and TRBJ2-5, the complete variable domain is DAMVIQNPRYQVTQFGKPVTLSCSQTLNHNVMYWYQQKSSQAPKLLFHYYDKDFNNEADTPDNFQSRRPNTSFCFLDIRSPGLGDTAMYLCATSRDLVQETQYFGPGTRLLVL.

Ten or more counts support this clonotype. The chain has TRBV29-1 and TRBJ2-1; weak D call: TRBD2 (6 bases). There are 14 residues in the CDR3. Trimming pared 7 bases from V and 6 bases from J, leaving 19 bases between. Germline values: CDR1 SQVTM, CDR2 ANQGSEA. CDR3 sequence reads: CSAFRDLRINEQFF. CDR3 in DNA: TGCAGCGCGTTCCGGGACTTAAGAATCAATGAGCAGTTCTTC.

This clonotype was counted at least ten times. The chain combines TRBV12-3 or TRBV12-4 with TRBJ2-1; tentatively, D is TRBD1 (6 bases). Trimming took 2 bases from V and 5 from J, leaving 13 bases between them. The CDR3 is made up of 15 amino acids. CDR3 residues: CASSLHGQTNNEQFF. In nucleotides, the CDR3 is TGTGCCAGCAGTTTACATGGACAGACAAACAATGAGCAGTTCTTC.

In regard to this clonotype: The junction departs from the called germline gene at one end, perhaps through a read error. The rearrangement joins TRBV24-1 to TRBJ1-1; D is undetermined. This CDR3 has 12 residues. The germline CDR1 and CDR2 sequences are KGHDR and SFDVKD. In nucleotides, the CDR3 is TGTGCCTCCAGTGGTGAGAACACTGATGCTTTCTTT. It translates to CASSGENTDAFF.

The CDR3 nucleotides read TGTGCCAGCAGTCCAGGGGGCCGGGAGACCCAGTACTTC. Its translation is CASSPGGRETQYF. V is TRBV12-3 or TRBV12-4 and J is TRBJ2-5; 8 bases align to TRBD1. The CDR3 has 13 residues. V shed 5 bases, J shed 5 bases, and the junction held 4 bases outside the gene matches.

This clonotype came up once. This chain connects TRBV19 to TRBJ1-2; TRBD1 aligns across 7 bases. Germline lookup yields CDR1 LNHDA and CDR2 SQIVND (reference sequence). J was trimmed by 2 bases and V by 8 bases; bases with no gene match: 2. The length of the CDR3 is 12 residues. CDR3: CASEQGNYGYTF. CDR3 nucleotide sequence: TGTGCCAGTGAACAGGGGAACTATGGCTACACCTTC.

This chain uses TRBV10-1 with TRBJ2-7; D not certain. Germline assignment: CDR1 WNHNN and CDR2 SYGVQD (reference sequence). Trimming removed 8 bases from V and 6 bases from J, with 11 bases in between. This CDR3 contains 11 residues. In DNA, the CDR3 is TGCGCCAGCTCCGGACGGGTCGAGCAGTACTTC. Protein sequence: CASSGRVEQYF.

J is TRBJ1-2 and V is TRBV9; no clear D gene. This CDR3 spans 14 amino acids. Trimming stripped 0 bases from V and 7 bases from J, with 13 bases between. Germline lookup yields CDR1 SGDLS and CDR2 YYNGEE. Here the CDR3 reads CASSVDLAIGGYTF. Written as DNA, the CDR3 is TGTGCCAGCAGCGTAGACCTAGCGATCGGTGGCTACACCTTC.

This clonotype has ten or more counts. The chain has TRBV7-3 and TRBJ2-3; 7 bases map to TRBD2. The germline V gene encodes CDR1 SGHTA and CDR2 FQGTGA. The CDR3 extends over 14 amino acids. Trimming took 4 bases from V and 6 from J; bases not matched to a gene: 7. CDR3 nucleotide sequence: TGTGCCAGCAGCTGGGCGGGAGCATCGGATACGCAGTATTTT. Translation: CASSWAGASDTQYF.

The CDR3 reads CAMRPGELFF. The CDR3 DNA sequence: TGTGCCATGCGACCTGGGGAGCTGTTTTTT. V is TRBV10-3 and J is TRBJ2-2; D gene unclear. Trimming removed 9 bases at V and 8 bases at J, with 7 bases between. Germline CDR1 is ENHRY and CDR2 is SYGVKD. The CDR3 totals 10 residues.

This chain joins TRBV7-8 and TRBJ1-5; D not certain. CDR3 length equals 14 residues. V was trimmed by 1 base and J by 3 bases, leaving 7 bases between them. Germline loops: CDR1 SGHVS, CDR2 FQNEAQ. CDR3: CASSLGGINQPQHF. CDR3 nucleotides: TGTGCCAGCAGCTTAGGAGGTATCAATCAGCCCCAGCATTTT.

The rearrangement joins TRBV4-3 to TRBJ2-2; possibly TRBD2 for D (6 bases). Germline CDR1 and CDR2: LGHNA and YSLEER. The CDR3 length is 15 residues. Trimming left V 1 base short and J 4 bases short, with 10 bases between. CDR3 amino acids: CASSQGTIFTGELFF. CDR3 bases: TGCGCCAGCAGCCAAGGGACTATCTTCACCGGGGAGCTGTTTTTT.

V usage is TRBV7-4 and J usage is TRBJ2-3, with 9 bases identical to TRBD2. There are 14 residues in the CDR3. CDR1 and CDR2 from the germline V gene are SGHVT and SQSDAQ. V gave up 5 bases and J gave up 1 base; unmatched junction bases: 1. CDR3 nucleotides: TGTGCCAGCAGCCAGCGGGAGGGCACAGATACGCAGTATTTT. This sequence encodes CASSQREGTDTQYF. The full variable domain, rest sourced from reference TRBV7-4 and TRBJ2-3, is GAGVSQSPRYKVAKRGRDVALRCDSISGHVTLYWYRQTLGQGSEVLTYSQSDAQRDKSGRPSGRFSAERPERSVSTLKIQRTEQGDSAVYLCASSQREGTDTQYFGPGTRLTVL.

The CDR3 spells CASSLQGGGNTIYF. CDR3 in DNA: TGTGCCAGCAGTTTACAGGGTGGCGGAAACACCATATATTTT. The chain recombines TRBV5-4 with TRBJ1-3; tentative D call: TRBD1 (6 bases). Trimming took 5 bases from V and 4 from J, leaving 13 bases between them. The CDR3 runs 14 residues. Germline V CDR1 and CDR2: SGHNT, YYREEE (reference sequence).

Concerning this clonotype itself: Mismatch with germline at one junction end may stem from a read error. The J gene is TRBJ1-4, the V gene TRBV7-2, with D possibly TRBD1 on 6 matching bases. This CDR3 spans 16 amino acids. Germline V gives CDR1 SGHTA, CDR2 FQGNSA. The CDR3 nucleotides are TGTGCCAGCAGCCAAATAACCGGGACACGGAGTGAAAAACTGCTTTTT. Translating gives CASSQITGTRSEKLLF.

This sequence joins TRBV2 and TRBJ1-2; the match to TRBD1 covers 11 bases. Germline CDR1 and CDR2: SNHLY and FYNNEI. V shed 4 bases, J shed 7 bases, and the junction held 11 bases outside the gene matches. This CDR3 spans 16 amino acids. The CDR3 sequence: CASSAWTGGLAGGYTF. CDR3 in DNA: TGTGCCAGCAGTGCTTGGACAGGGGGCCTGGCAGGTGGCTACACCTTC.

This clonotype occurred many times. This CDR3 reads CASSPLGGVDEQYF. DNA for the CDR3: TGTGCCAGCAGTCCACTAGGCGGAGTCGACGAGCAGTACTTC. V and J are TRBV27 and TRBJ2-7, with D maybe TRBD2 (5 bases). The CDR3 has 14 amino acids. Germline V gene data show CDR1 as MNHEY and CDR2 as SMNVEV (reference sequence). Trimming cost V 5 bases and J 5 bases, with 16 bases left between them.